This T cell receptor beta chain is drawn from a study of T cells in Graves' hyperthyroidism and ophthalmopathy. Whole-study findings and limits: Among thyroid clonotypes expanded above 0.001, most also appeared in blood.

The CDR3 loop spans 19 amino acids. Unmatched junction bases numbered 9, after V lost 2 bases and J lost 2 bases. Germline-derived CDR1 and CDR2 are KGHDR and SFDVKD. Newly diagnosed patients aged 18 to 65 had hyperthyroidism of under 2 months' duration. TCR beta CDR3 region amplification was performed from RNA transcripts. First-round RT-PCR of the TCR CDR3 relied on the HTBI primer set. Via MiXCR, TCRdb re-called the multiplex PCR reads, giving one row per CDR3 protein. Altogether around 210,000 distinct CDR3 sequences are present, about a sixth being singletons, with the ten largest covering 53%. In its sample, this clonotype was seen a few times. Its antigen is not known.

The clonotype originates from a woman aged 50 to 60 with Graves' hyperthyroidism. This chain links TRBV24-1 with TRBJ2-1, with 12 bases lining up with TRBD2. The source material was blood. In DNA, the CDR3 is TGTGCCACCAGTGATTCCCCCTCGACTAGCGGGAGCGCCTACAATGAGCAGTTCTTC. This sequence encodes CATSDSPSTSGSAYNEQFF.